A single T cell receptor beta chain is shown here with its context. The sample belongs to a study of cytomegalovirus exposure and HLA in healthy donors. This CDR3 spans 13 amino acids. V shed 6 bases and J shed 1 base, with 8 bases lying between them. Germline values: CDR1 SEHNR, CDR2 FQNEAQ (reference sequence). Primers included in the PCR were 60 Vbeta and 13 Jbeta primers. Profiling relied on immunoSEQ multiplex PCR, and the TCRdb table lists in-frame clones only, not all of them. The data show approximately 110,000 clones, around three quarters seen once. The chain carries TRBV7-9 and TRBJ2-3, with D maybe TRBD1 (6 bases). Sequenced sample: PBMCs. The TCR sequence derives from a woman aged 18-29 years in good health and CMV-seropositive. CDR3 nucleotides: TGTGCCAGCAGTGAGGGGGGCACAGATACGCAGTATTTT. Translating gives CASSEGGTDTQYF.